This entry lists 27 T cell receptor beta chains sequenced from one sample in a study of blood T cell repertoires in COVID-19. Sequencing was performed with immunoSEQ multiplex PCR; in TCRdb, only in-frame clones are kept and a portion is missing. The sample contains a few hundred thousand clones, 85% to 90% of which appear only once. Sequenced material: peripheral blood. These receptors all stem from a woman aged 50 to 65 with COVID-19, enrolled during active disease.

This sequence joins TRBV7-2 and TRBJ2-1, with 9 bases that match TRBD2. V lost 6 bases, J lost 13 bases, and 10 bases stayed unmatched. Per germline, CDR1 SGHTA and CDR2 FQGNSA. This CDR3 region has 13 residues. This CDR3 is CASSRAGGPPQFF. The CDR3 coding sequence is TGTGCCAGCAGTCGCGCGGGGGGGCCACCACAGTTCTTC. The full variable domain, rest sourced from reference TRBV7-2 and TRBJ2-1, is GAGVSQSPSNKVTEKGKDVELRCDPISGHTALYWYRQSLGQGLEFLIYFQGNSAPDKSGLPSDRFSAERTGGSVSTLTIQRTQQEDSAVYLCASSRAGGPPQFFGPGTRLTVL.

The chain couples TRBV19 to TRBJ2-7; possibly TRBD1 for D (6 bases). V dropped 6 bases and J dropped 2 bases, with 14 bases sitting between them. Germline V gene lookup returns CDR1 LNHDA and CDR2 SQIVND (reference sequence). The CDR3 totals 14 residues. In nucleotides, the CDR3 is TGTGCCAGTAGGATACGGGACACCGCCTACGAGCAGTACTTC. Encoded protein: CASRIRDTAYEQYF. The complete variable domain, with remaining parts taken from reference TRBV19 and TRBJ2-7, reads DGGITQSPKYLFRKEGQNVTLSCEQNLNHDAMYWYRQDPGQGLRLIYYSQIVNDFQKGDIAEGYSVSREKKESFPLTVTSAQKNPTAFYLCASRIRDTAYEQYFGPGTRLTVT.

This chain links TRBV11-3 with TRBJ1-2; maybe TRBD1 (5 bases). V dropped 6 bases and J dropped 2 bases, with 10 bases sitting between them. This CDR3 is built from 13 residues. The V gene's germline CDR1 is SGHNT and CDR2 YENEEA. The CDR3 sequence: CASSPDINYGYTF. CDR3 bases: TGTGCCAGCAGTCCGGACATAAACTATGGCTACACCTTC.

The chain combines TRBV30 with TRBJ2-1, with 8 nucleotides matching TRBD2. Per germline, CDR1 GTSNPN and CDR2 SVGIG (reference sequence). The CDR3 runs 17 residues. With V trimmed by 2 bases and J by 4 bases, 13 bases remained unmatched. CDR3 coding DNA: TGTGCCTGGAGTCATATCTTGTTAGCGGGGTATTACAATGAGCAGTTCTTC. Translating it yields CAWSHILLAGYYNEQFF. Together with reference TRBV30 and TRBJ2-1, the CDR3 gives the full variable domain: SQTIHQWPATLVQPVGSPLSLECTVEGTSNPNLYWYRQAAGRGLQLLFYSVGIGQISSEVPQNLSASRPQDRQFILSSKKLLLSDSGFYLCAWSHILLAGYYNEQFFGPGTRLTVL.

This clone appeared once. This chain joins TRBV4-2 and TRBJ2-3, with 9 bases that match TRBD2. Germline CDR1 reads LGHNA; CDR2 reads YNFKEQ. The CDR3 loop spans 16 amino acids. Germline trimming cut 4 bases from V and 6 bases from J; bases unmatched to any gene: 11. DNA for the CDR3: TGTGCCAGCAGCCCCCGGCGGGAGGGCCTGAGGGATACGCAGTATTTT. Translated, it gives CASSPRREGLRDTQYF.

This chain joins TRBV6-5 and TRBJ1-1, with 9 bases identical to TRBD1. This CDR3 has 13 amino acids. CDR1 and CDR2 from the germline V gene are MNHEY and SVGAGI. V was clipped by 5 bases and J by 4 bases; unmatched bases: 2. Written as DNA, the CDR3 is TGTGCCAGCAGTCCACAGGGGGCCACTGAAGCTTTCTTT. Amino acids: CASSPQGATEAFF.

The chain joins TRBV7-6 to TRBJ2-1; 7 nucleotides align to TRBD1. V was clipped by 3 bases and J by 8 bases; unmatched bases: 4. Germline V gene data show CDR1 as SGHVS and CDR2 as FNYEAQ. The CDR3 runs 13 residues. This chain's CDR3 is CASSFGQADEQFF. The DNA of the CDR3 is TGTGCCAGCAGCTTTGGACAGGCCGATGAGCAGTTCTTC.

V usage is TRBV11-2 and J usage is TRBJ2-5; the D gene is possibly TRBD2 (6 bases). The V and J ends lost 5 bases and 9 bases respectively, with 19 bases between them. The CDR3 runs 14 residues. Germline V gene data show CDR1 as SGHAT and CDR2 as FQNNGV. The CDR3 sequence is CASSPQGATGAQYF. The CDR3 DNA reads TGTGCCAGCAGCCCCCAAGGGGCAACGGGGGCCCAGTACTTC.

This chain joins TRBV7-8 and TRBJ2-1, with 12 nucleotides matching TRBD2. The ends lost 7 bases at V and 8 bases at J; junction bases unmatched: 6. The germline V gene has CDR1 SGHVS and CDR2 FQNEAQ. CDR3 length equals 14 residues. This CDR3 reads CASIWTSGMYEQFF. The CDR3 DNA follows: TGTGCCAGCATCTGGACTAGCGGGATGTATGAGCAGTTCTTC.

The J gene is TRBJ2-7, the V gene TRBV27; D uncertain. The CDR3 runs 15 residues. The germline CDR1 and CDR2 sequences are MNHEY and SMNVEV (reference sequence). Trimming left V 5 bases short and J 1 base short, with 15 bases between. The CDR3 region is CASSLPERVSYEQYF. CDR3 DNA sequence: TGTGCCAGCAGTCTACCCGAACGGGTTTCCTACGAGCAGTACTTC.

This chain uses TRBV19 with TRBJ2-1; 7 nucleotides align to TRBD2. Trimming removed 7 bases from V and 7 bases from J; junction bases left unmatched: 7. This CDR3 has 13 residues. Germline assignment: CDR1 LNHDA and CDR2 SQIVND (reference sequence). CDR3 nucleotides: TGTGCCAGTACCCCTCGGGGGGTTAATGAGCAGTTCTTC. Protein product: CASTPRGVNEQFF.

The rearrangement joins TRBV3-1 (or the pseudogene TRBV3-2) to TRBJ1-1; D is unclear. The V gene's germline CDR1 is LGHDT and CDR2 YNNKEL (reference sequence). The CDR3 consists of 14 residues. The V gene lost 3 bases and the J gene lost 3 bases, with 11 bases spanning the gap. For the CDR3, the DNA is TGTGCCAGCAGCCACATGTGGGGAGACACTGAAGCTTTCTTT. Translation: CASSHMWGDTEAFF.

The chain uses TRBV27 and TRBJ2-7; 7 nucleotides line up with TRBD2. V shed 2 bases and J 5 bases; nucleotides not matched to a gene: 3. The CDR3 has 13 residues. The germline gives CDR1 MNHEY, CDR2 SMNVEV (reference sequence). The CDR3 region is CASSLGLADEQYF. DNA for the CDR3: TGTGCCAGCAGTTTAGGCCTAGCGGACGAGCAGTACTTC.

A single count supports this clone. The J gene is TRBJ2-7, the V gene TRBV11-2; 8 positions agree with TRBD1. The trim removed 5 bases at V and 6 bases at J, leaving 9 bases unmatched. This CDR3 is built from 14 residues. Germline assignment: CDR1 SGHAT and CDR2 FQNNGV. CDR3 residues: CASSTSLDRGEQYF. For the CDR3, the DNA is TGTGCCAGCAGCACATCCCTTGACAGGGGCGAGCAGTACTTC.

The chain links TRBV5-4 to TRBJ2-5; D unresolved. The CDR3 loop spans 14 amino acids. Between the trimmed V and J ends, which lost 2 bases and 5 bases, there was a span of 13 bases. CDR1 SGHNT and CDR2 YYREEE come from the germline V gene (reference sequence). The DNA of the CDR3 is TGTGCCAGCAGCTTTCGGAGAGATGGCGAGACCCAGTACTTC. It is translated as CASSFRRDGETQYF.

The V gene is TRBV30, the J gene TRBJ1-1; 7 nucleotides align to TRBD1. Germline values: CDR1 GTSNPN, CDR2 SVGIG (reference sequence). V was pared by 4 bases and J by 4 bases, with 6 bases of the junction left unmatched. This CDR3 comprises 13 residues. The CDR3 DNA follows: TGTGCCTGGAATCACCAGGGGGGCACTGAAGCTTTCTTT. Protein sequence: CAWNHQGGTEAFF.

The chain joins TRBV7-9 to TRBJ1-6; a weak D match, TRBD1 (5 bases). The CDR3 has 15 amino acids. CDR1 and CDR2 from the germline V gene are SEHNR and FQNEAQ (reference sequence). Trimming removed 2 bases from V and 5 bases from J, with 10 bases in between. The CDR3 DNA follows: TGTGCCAGCAGCTTACTTGGCAGGGATAATTCACCCCTCCACTTT. Residues: CASSLLGRDNSPLHF.

The rearrangement links TRBV7-8 to TRBJ2-7; 10 bases are a match to TRBD2. The CDR3 loop spans 16 amino acids. Germline-derived CDR1 and CDR2 are SGHVS and FQNEAQ. With V trimmed by 3 bases and J by 4 bases, 9 bases remained unmatched. Written as DNA, the CDR3 is TGTGCCAGCAGCTTTTTAGCGGGAGGCGCCCCTTACGAGCAGTACTTC. Its protein product is CASSFLAGGAPYEQYF.

This chain connects TRBV19 to TRBJ2-3; maybe TRBD2 (6 bases). The V end lost 5 bases, the J end lost 3 bases, and 12 bases lay between the germline ends. The CDR3 is 14 residues long. CDR1 is LNHDA and CDR2 is SQIVND in the germline V gene (reference sequence). CDR3 bases: TGTGCCAGTAGTTCGGCGGGGCGAACAGATACGCAGTATTTT. This translates into CASSSAGRTDTQYF.

V gene TRBV9 combines with J gene TRBJ2-5; 9 nucleotides agree with TRBD1. This CDR3 has 15 residues. Germline CDR1 is SGDLS and CDR2 is YYNGEE. V was clipped by 0 bases and J by 5 bases; unmatched bases: 5. CDR3 sequence reads: CASSVELQGAETQYF. The CDR3 bases are TGTGCCAGCAGCGTAGAGCTACAGGGGGCCGAGACCCAGTACTTC.

The chain recombines TRBV2 with TRBJ1-6; the D is unclear. The V gene's germline CDR1 is SNHLY and CDR2 FYNNEI. The CDR3 has 14 amino acids. Trimming stripped 7 bases from V and 8 bases from J, with 15 bases between. Written as DNA, the CDR3 is TGTGCCAGCAACCTTCGTCTACAGCATTCACCCCTCCACTTT. Protein product: CASNLRLQHSPLHF. Full variable domain (rest looked up from reference TRBV2 and TRBJ1-6): EPEVTQTPSHQVTQMGQEVILRCVPISNHLYFYWYRQILGQKVEFLVSFYNNEISEKSEIFDDQFSVERPDGSNFTLKIRSTKLEDSAMYFCASNLRLQHSPLHFGNGTRLTVT.

The chain couples TRBV19 to TRBJ2-7; D unclear. CDR3 length: 11 residues. Deletions cut 8 bases from V and 2 bases from J, with 7 bases between. Germline V CDR1 and CDR2: LNHDA, SQIVND (reference sequence). DNA for the CDR3: TGTGCCAGTTCTTCCCCCTACGAGCAGTACTTC. Translation: CASSSPYEQYF.

The V call is TRBV10-2, the J call TRBJ2-1, with 10 positions matching TRBD1. V gave up 2 bases and J gave up 0 bases; unmatched junction bases: 7. The CDR3 consists of 18 residues. Germline V gives CDR1 WSHSY, CDR2 SAAADI. CDR3 sequence reads: CASSETGTGEDSYNEQFF. The CDR3 DNA sequence: TGCGCCAGCAGTGAGACCGGGACAGGGGAAGACTCCTACAATGAGCAGTTCTTC.

V and J are TRBV2 and TRBJ1-2, with 11 bases aligning to TRBD1. The germline CDR1 and CDR2 sequences are SNHLY and FYNNEI. This CDR3 spans 15 amino acids. The trim removed 1 base at V and 5 bases at J, leaving 3 bases unmatched. CDR3 loop: CASSEGGQGDYGYTF. The CDR3 region has the DNA TGTGCCAGCAGTGAAGGGGGACAGGGGGATTATGGCTACACCTTC.

This chain joins TRBV5-4 and TRBJ2-1; 12 positions match TRBD2. V shed 2 bases, J shed 7 bases, and the junction held 7 bases outside the gene matches. CDR3 length: 16 amino acids. Germline values: CDR1 SGHNT, CDR2 YYREEE (reference sequence). CDR3 bases: TGTGCCAGCAGCTTTGGAAGGACTAGCGGGAAGAATGAGCAGTTCTTC. Its protein is CASSFGRTSGKNEQFF.

The chain recombines TRBV13 with TRBJ2-1; D is perhaps TRBD1 (5 bases). The CDR3 spans 15 residues. V dropped 3 bases and J dropped 0 bases, with 9 bases sitting between them. The germline gives CDR1 PRHDT, CDR2 FYEKMQ (reference sequence). CDR3 DNA: TGTGCCAGCAGCTTGAGGACAAGCTCCTACAATGAGCAGTTCTTC. Translation: CASSLRTSSYNEQFF.

V is TRBV6-5 and J is TRBJ2-7, with 7 nucleotides matching TRBD2. The V gene end was trimmed by 6 bases and the J gene end by 0 bases; junction bases not matched to a gene: 8. The CDR3 spans 15 residues. From germline, CDR1 is MNHEY and CDR2 SVGAGI. CDR3 bases: TGTGCCAGCAGCCTTAGCGGGCCTAGCTCCTACGAGCAGTACTTC. It yields the protein CASSLSGPSSYEQYF.